These T cell receptor beta chains were read from a single sample in a study of T cells in Graves' hyperthyroidism and ophthalmopathy. From the multiplex PCR reads, TCRdb called clonotypes with MiXCR, one entry per CDR3 protein. The sample shows 600,000 to 750,000 distinct CDR3 sequences, 15% to 20% of them seen only once. The material sequenced was blood. The receptors here all came from a man over 45 with Graves' hyperthyroidism. Both conserved end residues are part of each CDR3.

j_call v_call cdr3_aa
TRBJ1-2 TRBV2 CASSSEGAGYGYTF
TRBJ1-4 TRBV3-1 CASSQEQNEKLFF
TRBJ1-2 TRBV12-3/TRBV12-4 CASSRQGISYGYTF
TRBJ1-2 TRBV19 CASSIDLGYGYTF
TRBJ1-5 TRBV7-2 CASSARGGQPQHF
TRBJ1-5 TRBV12-3/TRBV12-4 CASSLFGGRSNQPQHF
TRBJ1-2 TRBV29-1 CSVEGFGSANYGYTF
TRBJ2-1 TRBV12-3/TRBV12-4 CASSLRTAGGSEQFF
TRBJ2-5 TRBV7-6 CASRSTSGRARETQYF
TRBJ1-1 TRBV30 CAWSAGDRNTEAFF
TRBJ2-5 TRBV10-1 CASSEEAGGWETQYF
TRBJ2-2 TRBV7-3 CASSKGGPSTGELFF
TRBJ1-2 TRBV7-9 CASSLGQFNYGYTF
TRBJ1-5 TRBV10-1 CASSSTGKEDQPQHF
TRBJ2-7 TRBV19 CASSIASGRAEQYF
TRBJ2-1 TRBV6-2/TRBV6-3 CASIRTLGTFEQFF
TRBJ1-1 TRBV7-2 CASSSQAGTEAFF
TRBJ2-5 TRBV11-2 CASSYETQYF
TRBJ2-5 TRBV6-6 CASSYSIGSGGKTQYF
TRBJ2-5 TRBV24-1 CATSDLMPGTQYF
TRBJ2-1 TRBV5-8 CASSLLREVYNEQFF
TRBJ2-1 TRBV6-2/TRBV6-3 CASSYFHNEQFF
TRBJ2-3 TRBV20-1 CSAPRASGREQYF
TRBJ1-1 TRBV6-1 CASSSAGAWMNTEAFF
TRBJ1-1 TRBV2 CARGRWNTEAFF
TRBJ2-7 TRBV20-1 CSAREAIGLSYEQYF
TRBJ2-7 TRBV12-5 CASGSGQGLYEQYF
TRBJ2-1 TRBV2 CASSAYRGLVEQFF
TRBJ2-7 TRBV14 CASSQHTGTGWYEQYF
TRBJ1-1 TRBV28 CATSLWGGLNTEAFF
TRBJ1-6 TRBV5-6 CASSVRDRESPLHF
TRBJ2-7 TRBV20-1 CSATPGTGFHEQYF
TRBJ2-1 TRBV7-9 CASSPPLGANRAGGPFNEQFF
TRBJ2-1 TRBV20-1 CSARIAGVHMDYNEQFF
TRBJ2-7 TRBV19 CASSKYEVGGEQYF